This T cell receptor (beta chain) appears in the sequencing data of a study of blood T cell repertoires in COVID-19. At the level of the study: From the United States, Italy and Spain came samples of acute and convalescent COVID-19.

TCRdb's copy holds only in-frame clones and misses some; the assay was immunoSEQ multiplex PCR. The profile shows fewer than 85,000 clones, about 70% of them singletons. The source material was peripheral blood. This clonotype was sampled from a woman aged 80 or over with active or convalescent COVID-19.

The CDR3 here is CASSETLAGATDTQYF. CDR3 coding DNA: TGTGCCAGCAGTGAAACACTAGCGGGGGCCACAGATACGCAGTATTTT. This sequence joins TRBV6-1 and TRBJ2-3, with TRBD2 matching 11 bases. CDR1 and CDR2 (germline): MNHNS, SASEGT. The CDR3 length is 16 residues. Unmatched junction bases numbered 3, after V lost 2 bases and J lost 2 bases.